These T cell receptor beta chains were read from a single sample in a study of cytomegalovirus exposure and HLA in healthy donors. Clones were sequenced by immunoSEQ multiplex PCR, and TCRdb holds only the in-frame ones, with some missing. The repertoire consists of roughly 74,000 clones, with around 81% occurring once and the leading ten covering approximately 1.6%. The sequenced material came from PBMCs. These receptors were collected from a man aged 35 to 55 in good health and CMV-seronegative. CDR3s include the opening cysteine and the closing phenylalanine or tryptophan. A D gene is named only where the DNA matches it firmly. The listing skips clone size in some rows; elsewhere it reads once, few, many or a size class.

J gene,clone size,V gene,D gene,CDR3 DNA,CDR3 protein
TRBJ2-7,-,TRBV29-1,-,TGCAGCGTTGCCGGTCTAGACAGCTCCTACGAGCAGTACTTC,CSVAGLDSSYEQYF
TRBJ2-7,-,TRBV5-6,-,TGTGCCAGCAGTCGGGACTTTTTCTACGAGCAGTACTTC,CASSRDFFYEQYF
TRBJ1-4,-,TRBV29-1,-,TGCAGCGTTGATACGGGGAGTAATGAAAAACTGTTTTTT,CSVDTGSNEKLFF
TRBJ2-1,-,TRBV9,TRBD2,TGTGCCAGCAGCGCACCGGGACTAGCCATTAATGAGCAGTTCTTC,CASSAPGLAINEQFF
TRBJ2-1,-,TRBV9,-,TGTGCCAGCAGCGTAAACACCGAGGCTGAGCAGTTCTTC,CASSVNTEAEQFF
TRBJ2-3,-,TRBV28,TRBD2,TGTGCCAGCAAGGGGAGACTAGCGGGACCTGGGAGCACAGATACGCAGTATTTT,CASKGRLAGPGSTDTQYF
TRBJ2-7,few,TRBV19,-,TGTGCCAGTATGGGTCCAGGGTACTACGAGCAGTACTTC,CASMGPGYYEQYF
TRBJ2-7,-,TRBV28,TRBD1,TGTGCCAGCAGAAGACAGGGGGATTCCTACGAGCAGTACTTC,CASRRQGDSYEQYF
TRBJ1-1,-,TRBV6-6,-,TGTGCCAGCTCAAAGGGGGTCGCTGAAGCTTTCTTT,CASSKGVAEAFF
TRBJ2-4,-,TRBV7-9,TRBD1,TGTTCCAGCAGCGCCCTCATTTTTCAAGGTCAGGGGGCAGTTAACATTCAGTACTTC,CSSSALIFQGQGAVNIQYF
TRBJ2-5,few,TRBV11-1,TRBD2,TGTGCCAGCAGAAATAGCGGGAGGTCCCAAGAGACCCAGTACTTC,CASRNSGRSQETQYF
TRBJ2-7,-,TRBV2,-,TGTGCCAGCAGAACCGACAGGACGAGCTCCTACGAGCAGTACTTC,CASRTDRTSSYEQYF
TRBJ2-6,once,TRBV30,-,TGTGCCTTGTACAGGGTTTCTGGGGCCAACGTCCTGACTTTC,CALYRVSGANVLTF
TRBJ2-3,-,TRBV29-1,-,TGCAGCGTGGACAGTAGCACAGATACGCAGTATTTT,CSVDSSTDTQYF
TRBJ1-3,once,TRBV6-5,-,TGTGCCAGCAGATCCGGACAGACTGGAAACACCATATATTTT,CASRSGQTGNTIYF
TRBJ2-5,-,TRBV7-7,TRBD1,TGTGCTAGCAGCACCGGACAGGCGCGGGAGACCCAGTACTTC,CASSTGQARETQYF
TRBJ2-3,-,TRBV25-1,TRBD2,TGTGCCAGCAGTGAAAGGAGACTAGCGGGAGGGGATACGCAGTATTTT,CASSERRLAGGDTQYF
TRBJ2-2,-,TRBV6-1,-,TGTGCCAGCCGTGGTGACTCCCAGCGACTCACCGGGGAGCTGTTTTTT,CASRGDSQRLTGELFF
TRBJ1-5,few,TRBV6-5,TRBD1,TGTGCCAGCACCGACGGGACAGGGGTCGGTCAGCCCCAGCATTTT,CASTDGTGVGQPQHF
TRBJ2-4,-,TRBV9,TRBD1,TGTGCCAGCAGCGCGGGACAGGGGGCGGACATTCAGTACTTC,CASSAGQGADIQYF
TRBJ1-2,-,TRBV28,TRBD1,TGTGCCAGCAGGCCGCCGGGACAGGGAGGGAGCGGCTACACCTTC,CASRPPGQGGSGYTF
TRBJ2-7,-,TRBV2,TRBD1,TGTGCCAGCAGAGAGGGACAGGGGGCGAGTCTTGAGCAGTACTTC,CASREGQGASLEQYF
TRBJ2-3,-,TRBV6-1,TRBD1,TGTGCCAGCACGACAGGGAACACAGATACGCAGTATTTT,CASTTGNTDTQYF
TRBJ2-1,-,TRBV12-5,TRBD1,TGTGCTAGTGGTCCCCGGACAGGAGCAAAGCAGTTCTTC,CASGPRTGAKQFF
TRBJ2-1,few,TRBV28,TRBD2,TGTGCCAGCAGCTTCCTAGCGGGAGCGAGGGGGGAGCAGTTCTTC,CASSFLAGARGEQFF
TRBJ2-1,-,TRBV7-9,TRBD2,TGTTCCAGCAGCTTAGGGGCGGGACTAGCTTACAATGAGCAGTTCTTC,CSSSLGAGLAYNEQFF
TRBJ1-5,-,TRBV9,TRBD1,TGTGCCAGCAGCAGCGGGACAGGGTATCAGCCCCAGCATTTT,CASSSGTGYQPQHF
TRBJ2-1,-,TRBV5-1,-,TGCGCCAGCAGCGGTGCGGGAATCAATGAGCAGTTCTTC,CASSGAGINEQFF
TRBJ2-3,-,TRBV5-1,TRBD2,TGCGCCAGCGACATCCAAGCGGGGAGGGTAGATACGCAGTATTTT,CASDIQAGRVDTQYF
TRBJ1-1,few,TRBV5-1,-,TGCGCCAGCAGCTTGGACCGGTGGAACACTGAAGCTTTCTTT,CASSLDRWNTEAFF
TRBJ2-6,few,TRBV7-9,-,TGTGCCAGCAGCTTAGCCGTCTCTGGGGCCAACGTCCTGACTTTC,CASSLAVSGANVLTF
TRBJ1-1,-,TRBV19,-,TGTGCCAGTAGTATTACTGGACAGATGAACACTGAAGCTTTCTTT,CASSITGQMNTEAFF
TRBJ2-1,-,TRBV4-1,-,TGCGCCAGCAGCCAAGAGTCCCTAGCGTTGTACAATGAGCAGTTCTTC,CASSQESLALYNEQFF
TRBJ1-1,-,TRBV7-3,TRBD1,TGTGCCAGCAGCCGAGGGGGCTCGGACACTGAAGCTTTCTTT,CASSRGGSDTEAFF
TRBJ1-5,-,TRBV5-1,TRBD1,TGCGCCAGCAGCTTGGGGACAGGGTCGGGGAATCAGCCCCAGCATTTT,CASSLGTGSGNQPQHF
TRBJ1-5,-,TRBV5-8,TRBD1,TGTGCCAGCAAAGACAGGGGAAGCAATCAGCCCCAGCATTTT,CASKDRGSNQPQHF
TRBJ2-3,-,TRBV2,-,TGTGCCAGCAGTTCCGGACTCTCCACAGATACGCAGTATTTT,CASSSGLSTDTQYF
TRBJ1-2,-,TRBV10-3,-,TGTGCCATCACTCCAGACCAGAGCGCTAACTATGGCTACACCTTC,CAITPDQSANYGYTF
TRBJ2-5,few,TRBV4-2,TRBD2,TGTGCCAGCAGCCTATCAGAGCGGGAACGGGGAGAGACCCAGTACTTC,CASSLSERERGETQYF